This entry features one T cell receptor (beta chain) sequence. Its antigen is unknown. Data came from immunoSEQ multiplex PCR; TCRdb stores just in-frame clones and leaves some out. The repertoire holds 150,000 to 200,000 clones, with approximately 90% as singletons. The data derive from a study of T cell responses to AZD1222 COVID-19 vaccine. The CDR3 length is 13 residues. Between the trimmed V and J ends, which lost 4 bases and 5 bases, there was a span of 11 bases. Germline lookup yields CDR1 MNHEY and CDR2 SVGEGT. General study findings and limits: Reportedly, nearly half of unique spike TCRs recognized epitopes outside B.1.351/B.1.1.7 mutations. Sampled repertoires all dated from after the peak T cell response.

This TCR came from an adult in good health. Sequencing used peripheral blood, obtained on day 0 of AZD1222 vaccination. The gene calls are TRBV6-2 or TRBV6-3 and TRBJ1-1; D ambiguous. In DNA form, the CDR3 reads TGTGCCAGCAGTTCGGCAGTAAATACTGAAGCTTTCTTT. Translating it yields CASSSAVNTEAFF.